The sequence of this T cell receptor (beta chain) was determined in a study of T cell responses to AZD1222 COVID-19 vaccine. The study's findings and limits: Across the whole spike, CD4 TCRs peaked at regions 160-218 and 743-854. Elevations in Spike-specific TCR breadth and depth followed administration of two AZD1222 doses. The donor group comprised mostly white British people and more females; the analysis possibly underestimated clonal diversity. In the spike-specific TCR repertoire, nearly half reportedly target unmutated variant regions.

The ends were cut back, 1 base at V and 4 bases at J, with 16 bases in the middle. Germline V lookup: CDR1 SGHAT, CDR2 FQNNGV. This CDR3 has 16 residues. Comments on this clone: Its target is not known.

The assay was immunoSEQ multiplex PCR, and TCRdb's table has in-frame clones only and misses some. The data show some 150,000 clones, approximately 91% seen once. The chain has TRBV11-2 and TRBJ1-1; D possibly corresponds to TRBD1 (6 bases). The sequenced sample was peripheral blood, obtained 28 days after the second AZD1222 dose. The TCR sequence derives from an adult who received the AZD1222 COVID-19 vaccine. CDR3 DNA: TGTGCCAGCAGCTTAGGTCTTCGCACAGGGCTCACTGAAGCTTTCTTT. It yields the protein CASSLGLRTGLTEAFF.